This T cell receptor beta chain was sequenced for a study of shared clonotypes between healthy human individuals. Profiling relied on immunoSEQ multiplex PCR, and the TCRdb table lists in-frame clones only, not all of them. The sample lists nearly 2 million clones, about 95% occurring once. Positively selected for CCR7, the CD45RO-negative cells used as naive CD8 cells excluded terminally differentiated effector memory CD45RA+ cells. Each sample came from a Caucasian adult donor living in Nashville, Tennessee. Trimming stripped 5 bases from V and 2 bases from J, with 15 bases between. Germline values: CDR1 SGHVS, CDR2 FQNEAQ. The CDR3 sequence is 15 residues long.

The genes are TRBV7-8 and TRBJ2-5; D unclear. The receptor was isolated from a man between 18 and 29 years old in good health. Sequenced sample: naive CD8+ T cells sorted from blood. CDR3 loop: CASSPLLRSQETQYF. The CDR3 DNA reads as TGTGCCAGCAGCCCCTTGCTTAGGTCACAAGAGACCCAGTACTTC. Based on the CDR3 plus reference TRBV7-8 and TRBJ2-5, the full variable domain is GAGVSQSPRYKVAKRGQDVALRCDPISGHVSLFWYQQALGQGPEFLTYFQNEAQLDKSGLPSDRFFAERPEGSVSTLKIQRTQQEDSAVYLCASSPLLRSQETQYFGPGTRLLVL.